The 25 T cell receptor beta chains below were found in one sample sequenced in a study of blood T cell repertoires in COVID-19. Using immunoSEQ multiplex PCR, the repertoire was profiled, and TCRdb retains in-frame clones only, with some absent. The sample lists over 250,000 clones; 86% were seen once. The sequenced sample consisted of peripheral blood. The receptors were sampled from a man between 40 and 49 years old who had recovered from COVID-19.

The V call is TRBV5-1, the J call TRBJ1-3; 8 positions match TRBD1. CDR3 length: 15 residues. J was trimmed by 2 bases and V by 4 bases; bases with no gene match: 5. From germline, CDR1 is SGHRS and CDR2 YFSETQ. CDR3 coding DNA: TGCGCCAGCAGCCAGACAGGGGCGGCTGGAAACACCATATATTTT. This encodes CASSQTGAAGNTIYF.

The DNA for the CDR3 is TGTGCCACCGGGGCTAGCGGGAGTTTTCGCAACGAGCAGTACTTC. Translation gives CATGASGSFRNEQYF. The rearrangement links TRBV3-1 (or the pseudogene TRBV3-2) to TRBJ2-7, with TRBD2 matching over 10 bases. This CDR3 comprises 15 residues. Trimming cost V 10 bases and J 5 bases; bases outside gene matches: 14. Per germline, CDR1 LGHDT and CDR2 YNNKEL (reference sequence).

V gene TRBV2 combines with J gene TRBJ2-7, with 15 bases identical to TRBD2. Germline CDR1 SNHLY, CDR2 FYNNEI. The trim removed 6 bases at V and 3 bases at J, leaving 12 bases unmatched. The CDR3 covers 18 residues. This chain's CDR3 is CASRIGSGGLAGGYEQYF. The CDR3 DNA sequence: TGTGCCAGCAGGATCGGGAGTGGGGGACTAGCGGGAGGCTACGAGCAGTACTTC.

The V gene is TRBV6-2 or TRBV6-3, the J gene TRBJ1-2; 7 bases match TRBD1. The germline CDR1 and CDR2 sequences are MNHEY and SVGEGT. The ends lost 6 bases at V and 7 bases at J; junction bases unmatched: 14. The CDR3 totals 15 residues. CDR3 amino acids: CASSPLGRDSGGYTF. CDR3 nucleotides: TGTGCCAGCAGCCCCTTAGGTCGGGACAGCGGTGGCTACACCTTC.

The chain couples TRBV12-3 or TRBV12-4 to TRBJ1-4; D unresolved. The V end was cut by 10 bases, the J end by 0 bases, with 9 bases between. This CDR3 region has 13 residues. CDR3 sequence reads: CATASSTNEKLFF. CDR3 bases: TGTGCCACCGCTAGTTCAACTAATGAAAAACTGTTTTTT.

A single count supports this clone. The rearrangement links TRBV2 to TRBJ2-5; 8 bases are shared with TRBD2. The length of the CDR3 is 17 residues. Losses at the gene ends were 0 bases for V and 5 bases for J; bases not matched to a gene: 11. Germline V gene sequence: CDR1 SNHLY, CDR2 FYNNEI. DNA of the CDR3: TGTGCCAGCAGTGAAGCGCAAGGACTAGCTGGGGGGGAGACCCAGTACTTC. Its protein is CASSEAQGLAGGETQYF.

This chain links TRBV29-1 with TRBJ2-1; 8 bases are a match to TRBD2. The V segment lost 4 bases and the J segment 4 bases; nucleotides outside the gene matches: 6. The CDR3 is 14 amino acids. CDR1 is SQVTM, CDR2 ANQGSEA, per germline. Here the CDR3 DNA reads TGCAGCGTTGTGGGAAGCGGGGGTTACAATGAGCAGTTCTTC. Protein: CSVVGSGGYNEQFF.

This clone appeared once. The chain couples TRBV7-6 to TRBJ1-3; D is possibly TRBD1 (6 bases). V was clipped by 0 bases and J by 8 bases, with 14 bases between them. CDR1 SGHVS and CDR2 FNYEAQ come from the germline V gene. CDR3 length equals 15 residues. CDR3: CASSLARQGSDTIYF. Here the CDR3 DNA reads TGTGCCAGCAGCTTAGCGCGCCAGGGGAGTGACACCATATATTTT.

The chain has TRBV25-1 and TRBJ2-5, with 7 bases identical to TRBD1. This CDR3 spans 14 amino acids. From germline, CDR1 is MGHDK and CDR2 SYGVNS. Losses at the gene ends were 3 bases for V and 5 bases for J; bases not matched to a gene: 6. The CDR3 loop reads CASSEHRGGETQYF. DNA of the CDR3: TGTGCCAGCAGTGAGCACAGGGGCGGGGAGACCCAGTACTTC.

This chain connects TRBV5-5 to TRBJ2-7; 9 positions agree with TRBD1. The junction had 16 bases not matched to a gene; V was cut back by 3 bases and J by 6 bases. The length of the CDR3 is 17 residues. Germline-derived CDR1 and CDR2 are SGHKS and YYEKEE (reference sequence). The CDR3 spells CASSSGIPGTGHFEQYF. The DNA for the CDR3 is TGTGCCAGCAGCTCGGGGATCCCCGGGACAGGGCATTTCGAGCAGTACTTC.

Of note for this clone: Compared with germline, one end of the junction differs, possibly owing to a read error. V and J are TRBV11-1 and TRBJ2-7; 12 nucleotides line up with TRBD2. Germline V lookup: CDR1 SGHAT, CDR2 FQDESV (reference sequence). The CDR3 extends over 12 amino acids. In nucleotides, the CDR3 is TGTGCCAGCAGCTCTAGCGGGAGGGCGAAAGAATTC. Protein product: CASSSSGRAKEF.

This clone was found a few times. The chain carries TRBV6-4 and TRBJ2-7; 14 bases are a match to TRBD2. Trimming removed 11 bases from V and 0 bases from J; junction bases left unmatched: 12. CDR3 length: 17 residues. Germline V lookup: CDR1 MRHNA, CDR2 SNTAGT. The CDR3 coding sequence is TGTGCCTGCGACGCCGGGACTAGCGGGGGACCCTCCTACGAGCAGTACTTC. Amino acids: CACDAGTSGGPSYEQYF.

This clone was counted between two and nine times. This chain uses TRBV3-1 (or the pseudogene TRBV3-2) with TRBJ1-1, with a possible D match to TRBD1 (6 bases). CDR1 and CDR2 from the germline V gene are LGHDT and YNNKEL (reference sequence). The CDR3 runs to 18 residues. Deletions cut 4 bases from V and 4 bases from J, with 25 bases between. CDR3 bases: TGTGCCAGCAGCCGACGAATAGGGGGAGATGGGTCGGGCACTGAAGCTTTCTTT. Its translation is CASSRRIGGDGSGTEAFF.

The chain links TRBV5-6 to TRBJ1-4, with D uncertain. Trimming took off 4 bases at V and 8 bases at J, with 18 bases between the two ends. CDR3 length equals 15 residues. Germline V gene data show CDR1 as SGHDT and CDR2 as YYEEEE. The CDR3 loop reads CASSELEVQGEKLFF. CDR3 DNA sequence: TGTGCCAGCAGCGAGCTTGAGGTGCAAGGCGAAAAACTGTTTTTT.

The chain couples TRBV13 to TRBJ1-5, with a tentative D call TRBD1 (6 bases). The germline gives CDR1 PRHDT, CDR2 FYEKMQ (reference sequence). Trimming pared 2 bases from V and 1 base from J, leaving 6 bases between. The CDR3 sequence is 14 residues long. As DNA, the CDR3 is TGTGCCAGCAGCTTAAGGGGGAGCAATCAGCCCCAGCATTTT. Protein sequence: CASSLRGSNQPQHF.

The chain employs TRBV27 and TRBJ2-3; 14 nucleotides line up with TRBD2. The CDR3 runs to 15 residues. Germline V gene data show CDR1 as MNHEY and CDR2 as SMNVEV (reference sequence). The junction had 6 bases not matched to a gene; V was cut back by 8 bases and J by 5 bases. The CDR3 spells CASYRLAGGQDTQYF. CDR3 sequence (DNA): TGTGCCAGCTACCGACTAGCGGGGGGGCAAGATACGCAGTATTTT.

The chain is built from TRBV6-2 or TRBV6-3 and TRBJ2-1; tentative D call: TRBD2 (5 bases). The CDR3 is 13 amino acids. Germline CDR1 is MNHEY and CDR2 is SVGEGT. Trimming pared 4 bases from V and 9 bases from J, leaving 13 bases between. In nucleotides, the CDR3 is TGTGCCAGCAGTTCGCTAGCATCGGGTGAGCAGTTCTTC. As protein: CASSSLASGEQFF.

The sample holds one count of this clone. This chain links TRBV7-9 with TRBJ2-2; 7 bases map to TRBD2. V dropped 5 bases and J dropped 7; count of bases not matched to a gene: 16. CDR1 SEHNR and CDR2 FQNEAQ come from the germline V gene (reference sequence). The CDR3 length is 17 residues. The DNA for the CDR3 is TGTGCCAGCAGCCTACTTTCTAGCGGTACCGTTGTCGGGGAGCTGTTTTTT. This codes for CASSLLSSGTVVGELFF.

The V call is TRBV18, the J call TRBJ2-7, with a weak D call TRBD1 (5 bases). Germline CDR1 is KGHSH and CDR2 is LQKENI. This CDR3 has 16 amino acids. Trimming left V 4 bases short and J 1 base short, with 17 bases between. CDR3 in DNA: TGTGCCAGCTCACTTTCCAGGGCCAAAACATCCTACGAGCAGTACTTC. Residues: CASSLSRAKTSYEQYF.

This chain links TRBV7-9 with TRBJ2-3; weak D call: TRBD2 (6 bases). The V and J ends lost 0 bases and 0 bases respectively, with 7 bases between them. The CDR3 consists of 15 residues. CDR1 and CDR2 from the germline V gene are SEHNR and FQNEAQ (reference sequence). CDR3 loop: CASSLAAGSTDTQYF. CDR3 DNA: TGTGCCAGCAGCTTAGCAGCGGGTAGCACAGATACGCAGTATTTT.

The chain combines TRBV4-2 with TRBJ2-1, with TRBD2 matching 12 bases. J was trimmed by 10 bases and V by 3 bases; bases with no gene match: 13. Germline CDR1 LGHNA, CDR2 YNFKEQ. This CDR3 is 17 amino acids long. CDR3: CASSQNMGLAGPGEQFF. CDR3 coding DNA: TGTGCCAGCAGCCAGAACATGGGACTAGCGGGTCCCGGCGAGCAGTTCTTC.

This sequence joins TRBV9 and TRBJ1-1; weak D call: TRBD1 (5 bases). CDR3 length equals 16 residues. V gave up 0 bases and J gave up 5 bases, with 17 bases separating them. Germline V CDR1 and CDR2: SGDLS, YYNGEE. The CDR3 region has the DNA TGTGCCAGCAGCGTAGCCCTGGATGGGGGGAAAACTGAAGCTTTCTTT. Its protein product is CASSVALDGGKTEAFF.

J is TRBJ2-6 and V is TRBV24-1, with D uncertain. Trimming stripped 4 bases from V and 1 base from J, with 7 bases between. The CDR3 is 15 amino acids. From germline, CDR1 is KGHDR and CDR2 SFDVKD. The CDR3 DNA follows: TGTGCCACCAGTGACGCGACATCTGGGGCCAACGTCCTGACTTTC. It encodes CATSDATSGANVLTF.

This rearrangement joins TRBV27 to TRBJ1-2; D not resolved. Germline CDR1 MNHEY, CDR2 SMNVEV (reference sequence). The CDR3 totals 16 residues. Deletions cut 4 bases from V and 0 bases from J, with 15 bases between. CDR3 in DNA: TGTGCCAGCAGTTCAATCCCTTTCGGGGCTAACTATGGCTACACCTTC. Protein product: CASSSIPFGANYGYTF.

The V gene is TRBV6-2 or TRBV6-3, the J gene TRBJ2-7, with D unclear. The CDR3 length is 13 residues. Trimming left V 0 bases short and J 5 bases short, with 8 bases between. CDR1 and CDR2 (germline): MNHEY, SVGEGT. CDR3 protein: CASSYSYANEQYF. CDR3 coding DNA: TGTGCCAGCAGTTACTCCTATGCTAACGAGCAGTACTTC.